This is a list of T cell receptor beta chains from one sample in a study of T cells in Graves' hyperthyroidism and ophthalmopathy. TCRdb re-called the multiplex PCR reads through MiXCR, storing one row per CDR3 protein. The sample has about 400,000 distinct CDR3 sequences, 15% seen once. What was sequenced was blood. The origin of the receptors is a woman aged 25 to 45 with Graves' hyperthyroidism. CDR3s include the opening cysteine and the closing phenylalanine or tryptophan. D genes are given only for firm matches. Size is omitted from some rows. Given values are once, few, many or a class for expanded clones.

cdr3_nt,cdr3_aa,v_call,j_call,d_call,clone_size
TGTGCCAGCAGCTTAGGCCTACCGGGAGCCCAAGAGACCCAGTACTTC,CASSLGLPGAQETQYF,TRBV13,TRBJ2-5,NA,NA
TGTGCCAGCAGTCGGAAAGAGACCCAGTACTTC,CASSRKETQYF,TRBV6-2/TRBV6-3,TRBJ2-5,NA,many
TGCGCCAGCAGCTTGGGCCTAGTAGTAGAGACCCAGTACTTC,CASSLGLVVETQYF,TRBV5-1,TRBJ2-5,NA,NA
TGCGCCAGCAGCCAAGGGACAGCGGGCACTGAAGCTTTCTTT,CASSQGTAGTEAFF,TRBV5-1,TRBJ1-1,TRBD1,many
TGCAGCGGAACAGGGTTTTCTCATCAAGAGACCCAGTACTTC,CSGTGFSHQETQYF,TRBV29-1,TRBJ2-5,NA,NA
TGTGCCAGCAGCTATAGGACTAGCGGGAGGTCCACCGGGGAGCTGTTTTTT,CASSYRTSGRSTGELFF,TRBV7-2,TRBJ2-2,TRBD2,few
TGTGCCAGCAGCGTAGATAGCCGCGGGAAAACTGGAAACACCATATATTTT,CASSVDSRGKTGNTIYF,TRBV9,TRBJ1-3,NA,NA
TGTGCCACCCGTCGCGGGAGAAATGCCAAAAACATTCAGTACTTC,CATRRGRNAKNIQYF,TRBV15,TRBJ2-4,TRBD2,NA
TGTGCCAGCAGCCAAGCGCATTCGTTATTGGCGGGTTCCGGCTTTTATAGCAATCAGCCCCAGCATTTT,CASSQAHSLLAGSGFYSNQPQHF,TRBV14,TRBJ1-5,NA,many
TGTGCCAGCAGCTTACACCCGGGTTACACTGAAGCTTTCTTT,CASSLHPGYTEAFF,TRBV5-6,TRBJ1-1,NA,NA
TGTGCCAGCACCACGGGACAGTACGAGCAGTACTTC,CASTTGQYEQYF,TRBV28,TRBJ2-7,TRBD1,NA
TGTGCCAGCAGTCCGGCCCGGGCGGGCACCGGGGAGCTGTTTTTT,CASSPARAGTGELFF,TRBV28,TRBJ2-2,NA,many
TGTGCCAGCAGCCGACCGGGACAGGGGTCCCACGAGCAGTACTTC,CASSRPGQGSHEQYF,TRBV7-9,TRBJ2-7,TRBD1,few
TGTGCCAGCAGTCCTCACCGGACTAGCGGGAGAGGAAACGAGCAGTACTTC,CASSPHRTSGRGNEQYF,TRBV27,TRBJ2-7,TRBD2,many
TGTGCCAGCAGTCTAGTGATGGGACTAGCGGGACCCTACGAGCAGTACTTC,CASSLVMGLAGPYEQYF,TRBV12-3/TRBV12-4,TRBJ2-7,TRBD2,once
TGTGCCTATAAGGGACAGGGACCTTACACCGGGGAGCTGTTTTTT,CAYKGQGPYTGELFF,TRBV6-1,TRBJ2-2,TRBD1,NA
TGTGCCAGCTCACCATCCGATACGCAGTATTTT,CASSPSDTQYF,TRBV18,TRBJ2-3,NA,many
TGCAGTGCTAGAGATCAGACCCCAGCGGCCCGAAGGATCTACGAGCAGTACTTC,CSARDQTPAARRIYEQYF,TRBV20-1,TRBJ2-7,NA,many
TGTGCCAGCTCACCCTCCAGCCTCCAAGAGACCCAGTACTTC,CASSPSSLQETQYF,TRBV18,TRBJ2-5,NA,NA
TGCAGCATCACTCCTCAGCTGAACACTGAAGCTTTCTTT,CSITPQLNTEAFF,TRBV29-1,TRBJ1-1,NA,few
TGCAGTGCCAAAGCGGGAGAGGGTACCGGGGAGCTGTTTTTT,CSAKAGEGTGELFF,TRBV20-1,TRBJ2-2,TRBD2,NA
TGTGCCAGCAGACCCGACGCGAACACCGGGGGGCTGTTTTTT,CASRPDANTGGLFF,TRBV2,TRBJ2-2,NA,NA
TGTGCCAGCAGCTTTACTCAACAGGGTTCCGGGGAGCTGTTTTTT,CASSFTQQGSGELFF,TRBV7-9,TRBJ2-2,NA,few
TGCGCCAGCAGCTTGGTGGGACCAAGGCCCGGGTACATGAACACTGAAGCTTTCTTT,CASSLVGPRPGYMNTEAFF,TRBV5-1,TRBJ1-1,NA,many
TGTGCCAGCAGCCGAGGGGGGAGTACATACTACGAGCAGTACTTC,CASSRGGSTYYEQYF,TRBV6-1,TRBJ2-7,NA,many
TGTGCCAGCACTCTGAGGGGAGATCAGCCCCAGCATTTT,CASTLRGDQPQHF,TRBV12-3/TRBV12-4,TRBJ1-5,NA,many
TGTGCCAGCAGAGAGACAGGGGGGCATACGCAGTATTTT,CASRETGGHTQYF,TRBV6-1,TRBJ2-3,TRBD1,few
TGTGCCAGCAGCTTAGCCGGGACAGGGAATTACGGCTATGGCTACACCTTC,CASSLAGTGNYGYGYTF,TRBV11-2,TRBJ1-2,TRBD1,many
TGTGCCTGGAACCTCCAACAGGGGTCCACAGATACGCAGTATTTT,CAWNLQQGSTDTQYF,TRBV30,TRBJ2-3,TRBD1,NA
TGTGCCAGCTCACAGGAGATCAGCAATCAGCCCCAGCATTTT,CASSQEISNQPQHF,TRBV18,TRBJ1-5,NA,many
TGTGCCAGTAGTATCCGGGCCTTGGGCAATCAGCCCCAGCATTTT,CASSIRALGNQPQHF,TRBV19,TRBJ1-5,NA,NA
TGCAGTGCTAGGCTAAACTATGGCTACACCTTC,CSARLNYGYTF,TRBV20-1,TRBJ1-2,NA,many
TGTGCCAGCAGCCAGGCGACAGGAGCCTGGGAGCAGTACTTC,CASSQATGAWEQYF,TRBV14,TRBJ2-7,NA,NA
TGTGCCAGTACGTGGGGAACGAACACTGAAGCTTTCTTT,CASTWGTNTEAFF,TRBV19,TRBJ1-1,NA,few
TGTGCCAGCAGCTCAGCGCCCCTCGCCGCCGGAAACACCATATATTTT,CASSSAPLAAGNTIYF,TRBV7-2,TRBJ1-3,NA,NA
TGTGCCACCCAAAGGAGGCCCCGGGACAGGGGTGGCGAGCAGTACTTC,CATQRRPRDRGGEQYF,TRBV19,TRBJ2-7,TRBD1,once
TGCAGTGCTGTCACAGGGTTTGACTACGAGCAGTACTTC,CSAVTGFDYEQYF,TRBV20-1,TRBJ2-7,NA,few
TGTGCCACCAGTGATTTAGGGACAGGGGGGAACACCGGGGAGCTGTTTTTT,CATSDLGTGGNTGELFF,TRBV24-1,TRBJ2-2,TRBD1,many
TGCAGTGCTAGAGGGACTAGCGGAGGCACAGATACGCAGTATTTT,CSARGTSGGTDTQYF,TRBV20-1,TRBJ2-3,TRBD2,few
TGTGCCAGCAGTTACCGGGGGACTAGCGGGAGAGTCTACGAGCAGTACTTC,CASSYRGTSGRVYEQYF,TRBV6-6,TRBJ2-7,TRBD2,few
TGCGCCAGCAGTGGACCTGTGGTTGGGGGAAACACCATATATTTT,CASSGPVVGGNTIYF,TRBV10-2,TRBJ1-3,NA,few
TGTGCCAGCAGCCTTCGGGACTCATACTCCTACGAGCAGTACTTC,CASSLRDSYSYEQYF,TRBV5-6,TRBJ2-7,NA,few
TGTGCCAGCAGCATCCGGACAGGGGGCTCCGCAGATACGCAGTATTTT,CASSIRTGGSADTQYF,TRBV11-3,TRBJ2-3,TRBD1,few
TGCAGTGCTAGTTACGGGAGTGCCTACAATGAGCAGTTCTTC,CSASYGSAYNEQFF,TRBV20-1,TRBJ2-1,NA,NA
TGCAGCGTTGAATCGCTAGCGGGGAATGAGCAGTTCTTC,CSVESLAGNEQFF,TRBV29-1,TRBJ2-1,TRBD2,few
TGTGCCAGCAGGCCGTCCGGGACCACAGGGGTGGGCACCATATATTTT,CASRPSGTTGVGTIYF,TRBV28,TRBJ1-3,TRBD1,few
TGTGCCAGCAGTTTTGCGGTTCCTAGCAATCAGCCCCAGCATTTT,CASSFAVPSNQPQHF,TRBV28,TRBJ1-5,NA,many
TGTGCCAGCAGTTCGCAGGGACAAGCCTATGGCTACACCTTC,CASSSQGQAYGYTF,TRBV6-1,TRBJ1-2,NA,few
TGTGCCAGCAGCCGAAAGACAGCTGGCTACACCTTC,CASSRKTAGYTF,TRBV3-1,TRBJ1-2,NA,few
TGTGCCAGCAGTGAGTTCTACGAGCAGTACTTC,CASSEFYEQYF,TRBV2,TRBJ2-7,NA,many
TGTGCCAGCAGCCCTAACTACCTCACAGGGAACTATGGCTACACCTTC,CASSPNYLTGNYGYTF,TRBV4-2,TRBJ1-2,NA,few
TGTGCCAGCAGTTTCAGCGGGAGGGCCTTCGGCAATGAGCAGTTCTTC,CASSFSGRAFGNEQFF,TRBV27,TRBJ2-1,TRBD2,many
TGTGCCACCAGTGATTCCGCTAGCGGGAGCTTGGATGAGCAGTTCTTC,CATSDSASGSLDEQFF,TRBV24-1,TRBJ2-1,TRBD2,NA
TGTGCCAGCAGCGTTCAAACCGGCGGGAACGGGGAGCTGTTTTTT,CASSVQTGGNGELFF,TRBV11-2,TRBJ2-2,NA,many
TGCGCCAGCAGCTCCCGACAGGGGGCAGAAGGAGATACGCAGTATTTT,CASSSRQGAEGDTQYF,TRBV5-1,TRBJ2-3,TRBD1,few
TGTGCCAGCTACGCTACAAAAAGGGCCATCGGGGAGCTGTTTTTT,CASYATKRAIGELFF,TRBV2,TRBJ2-2,NA,many
TGTACCAGCAGTTTCGGGGGAACAGATACGCAGTATTTT,CTSSFGGTDTQYF,TRBV12-3/TRBV12-4,TRBJ2-3,NA,few
TGTGCCAGCAGCTTAAAGGCAGGAACCAACCAAGAGACCCAGTACTTC,CASSLKAGTNQETQYF,TRBV7-3,TRBJ2-5,NA,few
TGTGCCACCAGTGACAGCCCGGGACGCTCCTCTGGAAACACCATATATTTT,CATSDSPGRSSGNTIYF,TRBV24-1,TRBJ1-3,NA,few